The next 22 T cell receptor beta chains were all read from a single sample in a study of early T cells in non-severe SARS-CoV-2 infection. In TCRdb, the 5' RACE reads were re-called with MiXCR into one record per CDR3 protein. The data contain 79,000 or so distinct CDR3 sequences, about 13% of them singletons. Specimen: whole blood. Source of these receptors: an adult who was a healthcare worker with PCR-confirmed SARS-CoV-2 infection or an uninfected control (not recorded which).

This clonotype was recorded a few times. This chain uses TRBV12-3 or TRBV12-4 with TRBJ1-1, with D uncertain. V was shortened by 6 bases and J by 10 bases, with 12 bases between the two germline ends. This CDR3 contains 11 residues. The CDR3 nucleotides are TGTGCCAGCAGCCCCAAAGGCGTAGCTTTCTTT. This sequence encodes CASSPKGVAFF.

This clonotype was found many times. The chain combines TRBV27 with TRBJ2-7; perhaps TRBD1 as D (6 bases). The V gene's germline CDR1 is MNHEY and CDR2 SMNVEV (reference sequence). V was pared by 5 bases and J by 3 bases, with 17 bases between. There are 15 residues in the CDR3. The CDR3 nucleotides are TGTGCCAGCAGTAACAGGGAGCTTTGGGGCTACGAGCAGTACTTC. It specifies CASSNRELWGYEQYF.

This clonotype showed up many times. For the CDR3, the DNA is TGTGCCACCCCGGGTCGACAGGGGGTTTACAATGAGCAGTTCTTC. This gives the protein CATPGRQGVYNEQFF. The V gene is TRBV28, the J gene TRBJ2-1, with TRBD1 matching over 9 bases. The junction had 11 bases not matched to a gene; V was cut back by 10 bases and J by 4 bases. Germline CDR1 and CDR2: MDHEN and SYDVKM. This CDR3 is 15 amino acids long.

This clonotype has a count of ten or more. This chain links TRBV7-8 with TRBJ2-5; D possibly corresponds to TRBD1 (5 bases). Germline V gene lookup returns CDR1 SGHVS and CDR2 FQNEAQ. The ends were cut back, 3 bases at V and 6 bases at J, with 17 bases in the middle. This CDR3 region has 15 residues. Written as DNA, the CDR3 is TGTGCCAGCAGCTTCGGCATCAGGGTGCTACAGACCCAGTACTTC. Translation: CASSFGIRVLQTQYF.

This clonotype was counted a single time. The chain uses TRBV29-1 and TRBJ2-7; 9 nucleotides match TRBD1. Germline CDR1 SQVTM, CDR2 ANQGSEA. The ends lost 7 bases at V and 4 bases at J; junction bases unmatched: 11. The CDR3 has 14 amino acids. CDR3 nucleotide sequence: TGCAGCGCTGAGGCCGGGACAGGGAGTTACGAGCAGTACTTC. Translated: CSAEAGTGSYEQYF.

This clonotype was seen more than once but under ten times. The V and J genes are TRBV24-1 and TRBJ2-1; 7 nucleotides line up with TRBD2. Germline V CDR1 and CDR2: KGHDR, SFDVKD. The V segment lost 5 bases and the J segment 8 bases; nucleotides outside the gene matches: 8. This CDR3 is built from 14 residues. CDR3 in amino acids: CATSAGGRRDEQFF. CDR3 coding DNA: TGTGCCACCAGTGCTGGCGGGAGACGGGATGAGCAGTTCTTC.

The chain recombines TRBV4-3 with TRBJ2-3; 8 bases map to TRBD2. The CDR3 is made up of 17 amino acids. In germline, CDR1 is LGHNA, CDR2 YSLEER. The V and J ends lost 1 base and 9 bases, in that order; junction bases with no gene match: 15. CDR3 residues: CASSQGTGGGRSGTQYF. The CDR3 DNA follows: TGCGCCAGCAGCCAAGGCACCGGGGGCGGGAGGAGCGGGACGCAGTATTTT.

This clonotype was recorded many times. This chain uses TRBV6-5 with TRBJ2-2, with 7 bases that match TRBD1. CDR1 and CDR2 from the germline V gene are MNHEY and SVGAGI. V shed 3 bases and J 2 bases; nucleotides not matched to a gene: 9. The CDR3 spans 17 residues. The CDR3 DNA reads as TGTGCCAGCAGTTATCCCAGGGGGACAGACAACACCGGGGAGCTGTTTTTT. This translates into CASSYPRGTDNTGELFF.

The J gene is TRBJ2-1, the V gene TRBV29-1, with 9 bases identical to TRBD1. In germline, CDR1 is SQVTM, CDR2 ANQGSEA. The CDR3 consists of 12 residues. J was trimmed by 7 bases and V by 4 bases; bases with no gene match: 2. The CDR3 coding sequence is TGCAGCGTTGGGGGACAGGGTAATGAGCAGTTCTTC. This gives the protein CSVGGQGNEQFF.

This clonotype was counted a few times. The chain uses TRBV12-3 or TRBV12-4 and TRBJ2-1; a weak D match, TRBD2 (5 bases). Trimming left V 3 bases short and J 0 bases short, with 9 bases between. CDR3 length: 15 residues. The CDR3 DNA reads as TGTGCCAGCAGTTTGAGGGTAGGCTCCTACAATGAGCAGTTCTTC. This translates into CASSLRVGSYNEQFF.

In this sample, this clonotype turned up many times. The genes are TRBV24-1 and TRBJ2-1, with 10 nucleotides matching TRBD1. The CDR3 consists of 15 residues. CDR1 KGHDR and CDR2 SFDVKD come from the germline V gene. V trimming: 3 bases; J trimming: 10 bases; junction bases outside the gene matches: 8. The CDR3 reads CATSDPGQGGREQFF. The CDR3 nucleotides are TGTGCCACCAGTGATCCCGGACAGGGGGGAAGGGAGCAGTTCTTC.

In its sample, this clonotype was seen many times. The chain recombines TRBV12-3 or TRBV12-4 with TRBJ2-6; D not certain. This CDR3 has 12 residues. V was shortened by 8 bases and J by 0 bases, with 2 bases between the two germline ends. CDR3 DNA sequence: TGTGCCAGCTGCTCTGGGGCCAACGTCCTGACTTTC. It specifies CASCSGANVLTF.

There are a few counts of this clonotype. The J gene is TRBJ2-3, the V gene TRBV4-2; no definite D call. Germline loops: CDR1 LGHNA, CDR2 YNFKEQ. The CDR3 sequence is 13 residues long. V lost 6 bases and J 4 bases, leaving 11 bases between the germline ends. The CDR3 is CASRGARPDTQYF. The CDR3 coding sequence is TGTGCCAGCAGAGGAGCGCGCCCAGATACGCAGTATTTT.

This clonotype was seen ten or more times. The V gene is TRBV11-2, the J gene TRBJ2-1; tentatively, D is TRBD2 (6 bases). This CDR3 has 13 amino acids. Per germline, CDR1 SGHAT and CDR2 FQNNGV. This CDR3 reads CDKSSARGNEQFF. The CDR3 DNA is TGTGACAAGTCTAGCGCCAGAGGCAATGAGCAGTTCTTC.

As regards this clonotype: At one end the junction does not follow the germline gene, possibly because of a read error. This chain joins TRBV19 and TRBJ1-2; 8 bases match TRBD1. The CDR3 has 16 amino acids. The germline V gene encodes CDR1 LNHDA and CDR2 SQIVND (reference sequence). The CDR3 here is CVSSVSGQGVAYGYTF. The CDR3 coding sequence is TGTGTCAGTAGTGTATCCGGACAGGGAGTAGCCTATGGCTACACCTTC.

V usage is TRBV7-2 and J usage is TRBJ1-1; D not resolved. The germline V and J ends were trimmed by 4 bases and 1 base, with 10 bases remaining between them. There are 14 residues in the CDR3. Germline-derived CDR1 and CDR2 are SGHTA and FQGNSA. CDR3: CASSSGPTNTEAFF. CDR3 nucleotides: TGTGCCAGCAGCTCCGGACCGACGAACACTGAAGCTTTCTTT.

This clonotype was counted at least ten times. This chain links TRBV12-3 or TRBV12-4 with TRBJ1-5; no definite D call. The CDR3 runs 16 residues. Trimming pared 6 bases from V and 4 bases from J, leaving 19 bases between. The CDR3: CASSLAPANLNQPQHF. The CDR3 nucleotides are TGTGCCAGCAGCCTCGCGCCGGCCAACTTGAATCAGCCCCAGCATTTT.

This clonotype was observed at least ten times. The chain couples TRBV10-3 to TRBJ2-1, with 11 bases that match TRBD2. The CDR3 covers 14 residues. V trimming: 8 bases; J trimming: 4 bases; junction bases outside the gene matches: 4. CDR1 is ENHRY and CDR2 is SYGVKD in the germline V gene. The CDR3 reads CAIAASGGYNEQFF. The CDR3 DNA is TGTGCCATCGCGGCTAGCGGGGGGTACAATGAGCAGTTCTTC.

This clonotype was picked up a small number of times. The chain uses TRBV19 and TRBJ2-1; D is ambiguous. This CDR3 spans 13 amino acids. The V gene lost 3 bases and the J gene lost 5 bases, with 8 bases spanning the gap. The germline CDR1 and CDR2 sequences are LNHDA and SQIVND (reference sequence). CDR3 sequence: CASSIRLNNEQFF. Written as DNA, the CDR3 is TGTGCCAGTAGTATTAGGCTTAACAATGAGCAGTTCTTC.

This clonotype was detected only a few times. The V and J genes are TRBV7-9 and TRBJ2-3; 9 bases agree with TRBD2. V trimming: 2 bases; J trimming: 1 base; junction bases outside the gene matches: 10. CDR1 SEHNR and CDR2 FQNEAQ come from the germline V gene (reference sequence). This CDR3 is built from 18 residues. The CDR3 region is CASSLQMISGSGTDTQYF. The DNA of the CDR3 is TGTGCCAGCAGCTTACAGATGATTAGCGGGAGTGGCACAGATACGCAGTATTTT.

This clonotype occurred many times. The V call is TRBV5-1, the J call TRBJ2-7, with D perhaps TRBD1 or TRBD2 (5 bases each). Trimming cost V 2 bases and J 6 bases, with 15 bases left between them. Per germline, CDR1 SGHRS and CDR2 YFSETQ. The CDR3 length is 14 residues. The CDR3 reads CASSLNPRGTEQYF. CDR3 nucleotide sequence: TGCGCCAGCAGCTTAAATCCCAGAGGGACCGAGCAGTACTTC.

This chain links TRBV7-6 with TRBJ2-2; D may be TRBD1 (5 bases). This CDR3 comprises 15 residues. The germline CDR1 and CDR2 sequences are SGHVS and FNYEAQ. Trimming left V 5 bases short and J 6 bases short, with 16 bases between. DNA for the CDR3: TGTGCCAGCAGCCTGGACAAGGGCGGACCCGGGGAGCTGTTTTTT. As protein: CASSLDKGGPGELFF.